The rows below give T cell receptor beta chains drawn from one sample of a study of blood T cells in healthy people across ages. A single record per CDR3 protein comes from TCRdb applying MiXCR to the 5' RACE reads. The profile shows hundreds of thousands of distinct CDR3 sequences, around a quarter of them singletons. These data are also associated with another study on T cells of mothers and their children.

What was sequenced was blood. The receptors originated from a boy between 10 and 17 years old in good health. CDR3s include the opening cysteine and the closing phenylalanine or tryptophan. The D gene is left open where the match is weak. Size is omitted from some rows. Given values are once, few, many or a class for expanded clones.

abundance	v_gene	len	j_gene	d_gene	CDR3nt	CDR3aa
.	TRBV9	12	TRBJ1-2	.	TGTGCCAGCAGCGTTAACAGGGATGGCTACACCTTC	CASSVNRDGYTF
.	TRBV5-1	17	TRBJ2-6	.	TGCGCCAGCCAGACAGTTCCCTCTCTCTTTGGGGCCAACGTCCTGACTTTC	CASQTVPSLFGANVLTF
.	TRBV13	15	TRBJ2-7	TRBD2	TGTGCCAGCAGCTTTGCAGCGGGGGGTGGTACTGAGCAGTACTTC	CASSFAAGGGTEQYF
few	TRBV20-1	14	TRBJ2-7	.	TGCAGTGCTAGACCAGGGGCTAGTAGTTACGAGCAGTACTTC	CSARPGASSYEQYF
once	TRBV11-3	12	TRBJ2-1	TRBD2	TGTGCCAGCAGCTTAGAGGGACTAGCCACGTACTTC	CASSLEGLATYF
.	TRBV7-8	15	TRBJ2-1	.	TGTGCCAGCGTCTCGTCTCGAACGCGCTCAAATGAGCAGTTCTTC	CASVSSRTRSNEQFF
few	TRBV24-1	17	TRBJ2-1	.	TGTGCCACCAGTGATTCAAGGATAGCGGTTCCCTACAATGAGCAGTTCTTC	CATSDSRIAVPYNEQFF
many	TRBV7-9	13	TRBJ1-2	.	TGTGCCAGCAGCTTAGAGGGAGCCTATGGCTACACCTTC	CASSLEGAYGYTF
few	TRBV7-2	14	TRBJ2-7	TRBD2	TGTGCCAGCAGCTCGACTAGCGGGAGATACGAGCAGTACTTC	CASSSTSGRYEQYF
few	TRBV7-2	15	TRBJ2-5	.	TGTGCCAGCAGCTCGCCGACAGGAGGGGTGAGGACCCAGTACTTC	CASSSPTGGVRTQYF
.	TRBV24-1	12	TRBJ2-5	.	TGTGCCACCAGTGACCACCACAGGGAGCAGTACTTC	CATSDHHREQYF
.	TRBV5-1	16	TRBJ2-1	.	TGCGCCAGCAGCTTGTCCGTAGCTTCGTTTTACAATGAACAGTTCTTC	CASSLSVASFYNEQFF
.	TRBV28	11	TRBJ2-7	.	TGTGCCAGCAGACGACAGACTGAGCAGTACTTC	CASRRQTEQYF
few	TRBV27	15	TRBJ2-7	TRBD2	TGTGCCAGCGGAAAGGTGGGAGGGACCGCCTACGAGCAGTACTTC	CASGKVGGTAYEQYF
.	TRBV10-3	13	TRBJ2-7	TRBD2	TGTGCCATCACTAGCGGGACCCAATACGAGCAGTACTTC	CAITSGTQYEQYF
few	TRBV4-2	14	TRBJ2-1	.	TGTGCCAGCAGCCAAGTGACCATCGGGAATGAGCAGTTCTTC	CASSQVTIGNEQFF
.	TRBV4-2	15	TRBJ2-7	TRBD1	TGTGCCAGCAGCCAACCGGGACAGAGAGACTACGAGCAGTACTTC	CASSQPGQRDYEQYF
.	TRBV6-1	15	TRBJ2-1	TRBD2	TGTGCCAGCAGTGAGGCGTGGACTAGCCTCAATGAGCAGTTCTTC	CASSEAWTSLNEQFF
.	TRBV6-5	17	TRBJ2-3	TRBD1	TGTGCCAGCAGCCTACTGCAGGGGGCGCGGCGAACAGATACGCAGTATTTT	CASSLLQGARRTDTQYF
many	TRBV7-2	15	TRBJ2-5	TRBD1	TGTGCCAGCAGCTTAGTTGCAGGGGGCCCAGAGACCCAGTACTTC	CASSLVAGGPETQYF
few	TRBV10-3	15	TRBJ2-3	.	TGTGCCATCAGTGGGGGGAGCCCTTTAACAGATACGCAGTATTTT	CAISGGSPLTDTQYF
few	TRBV6-2/TRBV6-3	16	TRBJ2-7	.	TGTGCCAGCAGTTACTCAACCGAGAACCCTCCCTACGAGCAGTACTTC	CASSYSTENPPYEQYF
few	TRBV4-2	15	TRBJ2-5	.	TGTGCCAGCAGCCGAGAGGTATCGCGTCGGGAGACCCAGTACTTC	CASSREVSRRETQYF
.	TRBV2	13	TRBJ2-1	TRBD2	TGTGCCAGCAGGCAGCGGGAGTCCAATGAGCAGTTCTTC	CASRQRESNEQFF
few	TRBV29-1	12	TRBJ2-7	TRBD1	TGCAGCGTGACAGGGGGACCCTACGAGCAGTACTTC	CSVTGGPYEQYF
many	TRBV7-3	15	TRBJ2-7	TRBD1	TGTGCCAGCAGCCCTGGAGGGACAGGGACCTACGAGCAGTACTTC	CASSPGGTGTYEQYF
.	TRBV29-1	13	TRBJ1-2	.	TGCAGCGTTGAACGAGAGGGGCTACGAGGCTACACCTTC	CSVEREGLRGYTF
few	TRBV7-2	17	TRBJ2-7	TRBD2	TGTGCCAGCAGCCCGCAGGGGCCTCTAGCGGGAGGCTACGAGCAGTACTTC	CASSPQGPLAGGYEQYF
.	TRBV5-6	13	TRBJ1-4	.	TGTGCCAGCAGCTCGGTCGGTAATGAAAAACTGTTTTTT	CASSSVGNEKLFF
.	TRBV6-1	16	TRBJ1-2	TRBD1	TGTGCCAGCAGTGAGACCCGGACAGGGTTAGAGTATGGCTACACCTTC	CASSETRTGLEYGYTF
few	TRBV3-1	15	TRBJ1-4	.	TGTGCCAGCAGCCAAGACAGGCCAACTAATGAAAAACTGTTTTTT	CASSQDRPTNEKLFF
.	TRBV2	16	TRBJ2-7	TRBD2	TGTGCCAGCAGTGAAAATGGTCTAGCGGGAGTATACGAGCAGTACTTC	CASSENGLAGVYEQYF
few	TRBV7-2	12	TRBJ1-2	.	TGTGCCAGCAGCTTAGAGGGGAGCAGCTACACCTTC	CASSLEGSSYTF
.	TRBV4-1	16	TRBJ2-3	.	TGCGCCAGCAGCCAAGAAGGGCGGATTAGCACAGATACGCAGTATTTT	CASSQEGRISTDTQYF
few	TRBV20-1	16	TRBJ2-1	.	TGCAGTGCCATAGACACCGACAAAGGGAACTACAATGAGCAGTTCTTC	CSAIDTDKGNYNEQFF
few	TRBV4-1	16	TRBJ2-5	.	TGCGCCAGCAGCCAAGGAAGCGGAAGATTCCAAGAGACCCAGTACTTC	CASSQGSGRFQETQYF
.	TRBV10-3	14	TRBJ2-5	.	TGTGCCATCAAAAGGGGGGAAGAACAAGAGACCCAGTACTTC	CAIKRGEEQETQYF
.	TRBV7-9	13	TRBJ1-4	TRBD1	TGTGCCAGCACCGGACAGGGGAGTGAAAAGCTGTTTTTT	CASTGQGSEKLFF
few	TRBV7-8	15	TRBJ2-5	TRBD1	TGTGCCAGCAGCAAGACCGGGACAGTGGCAGAGACCCAGTACTTC	CASSKTGTVAETQYF